Below, 18 T cell receptor beta chains from the same sample are listed, as sequenced in a study of T cell repertoires in cytomegalovirus infection. TCRdb analysed the reads with MiXCR anew, one entry per CDR3 protein. The sample records fewer than 900,000 distinct CDR3 sequences, 29% being singletons. Their antigen targets remain unknown. This specimen was cultured CD8+ T cells from PBMCs, taken from culture after CMV antigen stimulation. The receptors come from a human donor in good health (CMV status not recorded). Some clones in this sample may be carry-over from other donors' samples.

The chain couples TRBV20-1 to TRBJ1-2, with D uncertain. Trimming took 6 bases from V and 3 from J, leaving 14 bases between them. This CDR3 has 13 residues. In germline, CDR1 is DFQATT, CDR2 SNEGSKA (reference sequence). CDR3: CSALRGGYYGYTF. CDR3 DNA: TGCAGTGCCCTCCGGGGAGGATACTATGGCTACACCTTC.

This chain joins TRBV19 and TRBJ1-1; TRBD1 agrees at 11 bases. The CDR3 length is 15 residues. Per germline, CDR1 LNHDA and CDR2 SQIVND (reference sequence). With V trimmed by 3 bases and J by 0 bases, 0 bases remained unmatched. DNA of the CDR3: TGTGCCAGTAGTATGGACAGGGGGCTGAACACTGAAGCTTTCTTT. The encoded protein is CASSMDRGLNTEAFF.

This clonotype was counted many times. The chain employs TRBV7-2 and TRBJ2-1, with 9 bases that match TRBD2. This CDR3 has 18 amino acids. Germline V lookup: CDR1 SGHTA, CDR2 FQGNSA. With 1 base clipped from V and 3 bases from J, the junction kept 10 bases outside the gene matches. CDR3 residues: CASSLVGASGEHYNEQFF. CDR3 bases: TGTGCCAGCAGCTTAGTGGGGGCTAGCGGGGAACACTACAATGAGCAGTTCTTC.

The chain uses TRBV14 and TRBJ1-6, with D unresolved. V was pared by 1 base and J by 6 bases, with 10 bases between. This CDR3 region has 15 residues. CDR1 SGHDN and CDR2 FVKESK come from the germline V gene. The CDR3 DNA reads TGTGCCAGCAGCCAAGGTCCTTGGGGTAATTCACCCCTCCACTTT. It codes for CASSQGPWGNSPLHF.

This chain joins TRBV12-3 or TRBV12-4 and TRBJ2-1; TRBD1 aligns across 8 bases. This CDR3 has 14 amino acids. With 5 bases clipped from V and 13 bases from J, the junction kept 13 bases outside the gene matches. The DNA for the CDR3 is TGTGCCAGCAGTAAGTCCCCGGGACAGGCGAAACAGTTCTTC. It yields the protein CASSKSPGQAKQFF.

The rearrangement links TRBV27 to TRBJ2-2, with D perhaps TRBD2 (5 bases). The germline V and J ends were trimmed by 2 bases and 8 bases, with 12 bases remaining between them. CDR3 size: 14 residues. CDR1 is MNHEY, CDR2 SMNVEV, per germline (reference sequence). The CDR3 here is CASSLQIRGGELFF. The CDR3 bases are TGTGCCAGCAGTTTACAGATAAGAGGGGGGGAGCTGTTTTTT.

The rearrangement uses TRBV6-5 and TRBJ1-2; D gene ambiguous. Per the germline V gene, CDR1 is MNHEY and CDR2 is SVGAGI. The CDR3 is 14 amino acids. With 0 bases removed from V and 1 base from J, the gap between germline ends came to 6 bases. Written as DNA, the CDR3 is TGTGCCAGCAGTTACTCGCGCAATAACTATGGCTACACCTTC. The encoded protein is CASSYSRNNYGYTF.

The chain employs TRBV6-8 and TRBJ2-3; D is possibly TRBD2 (5 bases). There are 15 residues in the CDR3. Germline V lookup: CDR1 MNHGY, CDR2 SAAAGT. The germline V and J ends were trimmed by 7 bases and 4 bases, with 18 bases remaining between them. This CDR3 is CASKYLASEADTQYF. The CDR3 nucleotides are TGTGCCAGCAAATACTTGGCGTCGGAGGCAGATACGCAGTATTTT.

This clonotype was recorded a few times. This chain uses TRBV6-8 with TRBJ2-2; TRBD1 aligns across 11 bases. The CDR3 runs to 16 residues. V gave up 3 bases and J gave up 7 bases; unmatched junction bases: 7. In germline, CDR1 is MNHGY, CDR2 SAAAGT. Here the CDR3 reads CASSYSGTGGNGELFF. In DNA, the CDR3 is TGTGCCAGCAGTTATTCCGGGACAGGGGGTAACGGGGAGCTGTTTTTT.

J is TRBJ2-5 and V is TRBV10-3; D may be TRBD1 (5 bases). CDR1 is ENHRY, CDR2 SYGVKD, per germline. The CDR3 covers 15 residues. The V gene lost 0 bases and the J gene lost 2 bases, with 10 bases spanning the gap. CDR3 loop: CAISESQGKQETQYF. The CDR3 bases are TGTGCCATCAGTGAGTCGCAGGGTAAACAAGAGACCCAGTACTTC.

This clonotype has a handful of counts. A much larger clone lies one base from this, so it may be a read error. The chain uses TRBV5-4 and TRBJ2-3; 7 bases match TRBD2. Unmatched junction bases numbered 2, after V lost 2 bases and J lost 5 bases. This CDR3 has 13 residues. Per the germline V gene, CDR1 is SGHNT and CDR2 is YYREEE (reference sequence). The CDR3 DNA reads as TGTGCCAGCAGCTTATCGGGGGGAGATACGCAGTATTTT. This encodes CASSLSGGDTQYF.

The V and J genes are TRBV2 and TRBJ2-3; the D gene is possibly TRBD2 (7 bases). The CDR3 spans 14 residues. V was cut by 6 bases and J by 4 bases, with 14 bases left in between. Looked up from germline, CDR1 is SNHLY and CDR2 is FYNNEI. As DNA, the CDR3 is TGTGCCAGCAGGAGGGGGGGGCGGGCAGATACGCAGTATTTT. This sequence encodes CASRRGGRADTQYF.

The chain recombines TRBV27 with TRBJ2-1; 12 nucleotides match TRBD2. J gave up 8 bases and V 2 bases, and 19 bases lay outside the gene matches. The CDR3 consists of 20 residues. Germline assignment: CDR1 MNHEY and CDR2 SMNVEV (reference sequence). This CDR3 is CASSLIRSRLAGAAGDEQFF. The CDR3 coding sequence is TGTGCCAGCAGTTTAATTCGGAGCCGACTAGCGGGGGCCGCGGGTGATGAGCAGTTCTTC.

This clonotype was counted many times. The V call is TRBV7-3, the J call TRBJ2-1; D gene ambiguous. Germline CDR1 is SGHTA and CDR2 is FQGTGA. Deletions cut 5 bases from V and 7 bases from J, with 27 bases between. CDR3 length: 18 residues. CDR3 region: CASSPRNPQAGMGNEQFF. DNA for the CDR3: TGTGCCAGCAGCCCACGGAACCCCCAGGCTGGGATGGGGAATGAGCAGTTCTTC.

This clonotype has a count of ten or more. The chain recombines TRBV7-2 with TRBJ1-1, with D perhaps TRBD1 (6 bases). Trimming removed 5 bases at V and 2 bases at J, with 12 bases between. The CDR3 has 14 residues. The V gene's germline CDR1 is SGHTA and CDR2 FQGNSA. CDR3 residues: CASSSRGRNTEAFF. CDR3 DNA sequence: TGTGCCAGCAGCAGCAGGGGCCGTAACACTGAAGCTTTCTTT.

This clonotype showed up just a few times. This sequence joins TRBV5-5 and TRBJ1-1; D ambiguous. Per germline, CDR1 SGHKS and CDR2 YYEKEE (reference sequence). The CDR3 is 14 residues long. With 6 bases removed from V and 1 base from J, the gap between germline ends came to 13 bases. The DNA for the CDR3 is TGTGCCAGCAACCTTGGATGGGGGAACACTGAAGCTTTCTTT. This codes for CASNLGWGNTEAFF.

This sequence joins TRBV27 and TRBJ2-7; D call uncertain. Deletions cut 3 bases from V and 3 bases from J, with 9 bases between. This CDR3 is 13 amino acids long. From germline, CDR1 is MNHEY and CDR2 SMNVEV (reference sequence). The CDR3 bases are TGTGCCAGCAGTTTCGGCATTGGCTACGAGCAGTACTTC. This gives the protein CASSFGIGYEQYF.

This clonotype has a count of ten or more. The rearrangement uses TRBV7-6 and TRBJ1-1; D perhaps matches TRBD1 (6 bases). From germline, CDR1 is SGHVS and CDR2 FNYEAQ. The CDR3 is 13 residues long. V was shortened by 6 bases and J by 1 base, with 9 bases between the two germline ends. The CDR3 sequence: CASRMTGNTEAFF. Written as DNA, the CDR3 is TGTGCCAGCAGAATGACAGGGAACACTGAAGCTTTCTTT. Supplemented by reference TRBV7-6 and TRBJ1-1, the full variable domain reads GAGVSQSPRYKVTKRGQDVALRCDPISGHVSLYWYRQALGQGPEFLTYFNYEAQQDKSGLPNDRFSAERPEGSISTLTIQRTEQRDSAMYRCASRMTGNTEAFFGQGTRLTVV.